Listed here are 27 T cell receptor beta chains from one sample, sequenced in a study of blood T cell repertoires in COVID-19. TCRdb keeps only in-frame clones here, not all; method: immunoSEQ multiplex PCR. The table includes 200,000 to 250,000 clones, 88% detected once. The sequencing sample was made of PBMCs or T cells enriched from blood (not recorded which). These TCRs come from a woman aged 30 to 39 who had been exposed to COVID-19.

This sequence joins TRBV19 and TRBJ2-7, with D hard to call. With 7 bases removed from V and 0 bases from J, the gap between germline ends came to 7 bases. There are 12 residues in the CDR3. Per germline, CDR1 LNHDA and CDR2 SQIVND (reference sequence). CDR3 region: CASTSPSYEQYF. The DNA for the CDR3 is TGTGCCAGTACTTCTCCCTCCTACGAGCAGTACTTC.

The V call is TRBV3-1 (or the pseudogene TRBV3-2), the J call TRBJ2-7, with 9 bases identical to TRBD1. Per the germline V gene, CDR1 is LGHDT and CDR2 is YNNKEL (reference sequence). J gave up 5 bases and V 3 bases, and 8 bases lay outside the gene matches. This CDR3 has 15 amino acids. The CDR3: CASSQEDRGSHEQYF. DNA for the CDR3: TGTGCCAGCAGCCAGGAGGACAGGGGATCCCACGAGCAGTACTTC.

This clone was seen only once. The CDR3 nucleotides read TGTGCCACCAGCAGAGATGGACAAATGGCTAATCAGCCCCAGCATTTT. Its translation: CATSRDGQMANQPQHF. The chain is built from TRBV15 and TRBJ1-5; possibly TRBD1 for D (5 bases). Germline values: CDR1 LNHNV, CDR2 YYDKDF (reference sequence). This CDR3 spans 16 amino acids. Trimming stripped 0 bases from V and 4 bases from J, with 13 bases between.

The V and J genes are TRBV12-5 and TRBJ1-2; TRBD1 matches 8 bases. This CDR3 region has 15 residues. Germline CDR1 and CDR2: LGHNT and FRNRAP. V shed 0 bases, J shed 4 bases, and the junction held 4 bases outside the gene matches. CDR3 DNA sequence: TGTGCTAGTGGTTTGGTACTGGGACAGGTCTATGGCTACACCTTC. This translates into CASGLVLGQVYGYTF.

The chain couples TRBV6-5 to TRBJ1-2, with D possibly TRBD1 on 5 matching bases. Germline CDR1 is MNHEY and CDR2 is SVGAGI. The CDR3 has 15 residues. The germline V and J ends were trimmed by 0 bases and 4 bases, with 12 bases remaining between them. CDR3 coding DNA: TGTGCCAGCAGTTACTCGAAAGCAGGGATCTATGGCTACACCTTC. Protein sequence: CASSYSKAGIYGYTF.

The chain carries TRBV30 and TRBJ1-2; D may be TRBD1 (5 bases). The CDR3 runs 14 residues. Between the trimmed V and J ends, which lost 0 bases and 7 bases, there was a span of 15 bases. CDR1 and CDR2 from the germline V gene are GTSNPN and SVGIG (reference sequence). The CDR3 is CAWSVSRAGGGYTF. The CDR3 DNA follows: TGTGCCTGGAGTGTATCAAGGGCCGGGGGTGGCTACACCTTC.

This clone was seen just once. This chain connects TRBV6-4 to TRBJ2-1, with D maybe TRBD2 (5 bases). This CDR3 comprises 14 residues. From germline, CDR1 is MRHNA and CDR2 SNTAGT. V shed 5 bases and J shed 9 bases, with 17 bases lying between them. The CDR3 bases are TGTGCCAGCAGTTTTGGGGTCAGTGGAGGTGAGCAGTTCTTC. This encodes CASSFGVSGGEQFF.

The rearrangement links TRBV12-3 or TRBV12-4 to TRBJ1-1; the D is unclear. V lost 5 bases and J 7 bases, leaving 14 bases between the germline ends. CDR3 length equals 13 residues. The CDR3 loop reads CASSRLRLNEAFF. CDR3 bases: TGTGCCAGCAGTCGATTGAGATTAAATGAAGCTTTCTTT.

The rearrangement links TRBV7-9 to TRBJ1-2; D perhaps matches TRBD1 (5 bases). The CDR3 extends over 13 amino acids. Trimming took off 3 bases at V and 6 bases at J, with 11 bases between the two ends. Germline V CDR1 and CDR2: SEHNR, FQNEAQ (reference sequence). The CDR3, as DNA: TGTGCCAGCAGCTTTAGACGGGGGGATGGCTACACCTTC. Protein sequence: CASSFRRGDGYTF.

V usage is TRBV27 and J usage is TRBJ1-2, with D maybe TRBD1 (5 bases). Germline loops: CDR1 MNHEY, CDR2 SMNVEV (reference sequence). V gave up 8 bases and J gave up 4 bases, with 14 bases separating them. The CDR3 has 13 amino acids. The CDR3 DNA sequence: TGTGCCAGCTCCTCGACAGCCATCTATGGCTACACCTTC. Translating it yields CASSSTAIYGYTF.

The J gene is TRBJ2-1, the V gene TRBV7-9; the match to TRBD2 covers 11 bases. CDR3 size: 16 residues. Trimming took 3 bases from V and 9 from J; bases not matched to a gene: 10. Looked up from germline, CDR1 is SEHNR and CDR2 is FQNEAQ (reference sequence). The CDR3: CASSLRGSGRAPEQFF. CDR3 DNA: TGTGCCAGCAGCTTGAGGGGTAGCGGGAGGGCCCCTGAGCAGTTCTTC.

This rearrangement joins TRBV5-6 to TRBJ1-2; a possible D gene is TRBD1 (5 bases). The CDR3 is 17 amino acids. Germline-derived CDR1 and CDR2 are SGHDT and YYEEEE. Trimming removed 1 base from V and 0 bases from J, with 16 bases in between. The CDR3 loop reads CASSLLVPKGANYGYTF. The CDR3 nucleotides read TGTGCCAGCAGCTTGCTGGTGCCGAAAGGGGCTAACTATGGCTACACCTTC.

The chain links TRBV10-3 to TRBJ2-2, with TRBD1 matching over 7 bases. The CDR3 totals 15 residues. CDR1 is ENHRY and CDR2 is SYGVKD in the germline V gene. Trimming cost V 3 bases and J 7 bases; bases outside gene matches: 8. CDR3 nucleotide sequence: TGTGCCATCAGTGAAGTCGCAGGGGGATTCGGGGAGCTGTTTTTT. Translating gives CAISEVAGGFGELFF.

J is TRBJ2-1 and V is TRBV3-1 (or the pseudogene TRBV3-2); 10 bases are shared with TRBD2. Germline values: CDR1 LGHDT, CDR2 YNNKEL (reference sequence). V dropped 2 bases and J dropped 15; count of bases not matched to a gene: 10. The CDR3 runs to 14 residues. As DNA, the CDR3 is TGTGCCAGCAGCCAATCTAGCGGGAGAGGGCTCATGTTCTTC. Its protein is CASSQSSGRGLMFF.

This clone was seen a handful of times. V usage is TRBV28 and J usage is TRBJ2-3, with a possible D match to TRBD2 (6 bases). Trimming removed 3 bases from V and 9 bases from J, with 10 bases in between. Germline assignment: CDR1 MDHEN and CDR2 SYDVKM. CDR3 length equals 12 residues. As DNA, the CDR3 is TGTGCCAGCAGTTTTCGTCGGGGGACGCAGTATTTT. Protein: CASSFRRGTQYF.

V and J are TRBV27 and TRBJ1-1; 8 positions agree with TRBD1. CDR3 size: 16 residues. The J segment lost 6 bases and the V segment lost 3 bases, leaving 12 bases of the junction unmatched. CDR1 and CDR2 (germline): MNHEY, SMNVEV (reference sequence). CDR3: CASSLEVGQGGAEAFF. The CDR3 DNA reads as TGTGCCAGCAGTTTGGAGGTTGGACAGGGTGGTGCTGAAGCTTTCTTT.

CDR3 sequence reads: CASSQLQDLGQPQHF. The DNA for the CDR3 is TGTGCCAGCAGCCAACTACAGGATTTGGGTCAGCCCCAGCATTTT. The rearrangement uses TRBV4-2 and TRBJ1-5; TRBD1 might be the D (5 bases). This CDR3 region has 15 residues. With 2 bases removed from V and 6 bases from J, the gap between germline ends came to 14 bases. Germline CDR1 LGHNA, CDR2 YNFKEQ.

The chain recombines TRBV28 with TRBJ2-2, with 15 bases fitting TRBD2. The germline gives CDR1 MDHEN, CDR2 SYDVKM. This CDR3 is built from 20 residues. The V segment lost 2 bases and the J segment 5 bases; nucleotides outside the gene matches: 12. CDR3 DNA: TGTGCCAGCAGTTTAGGGGGACTAGCGGGAGGAAGGAGTAGGACCGGGGAGCTGTTTTTT. This codes for CASSLGGLAGGRSRTGELFF.

The V gene is TRBV12-5, the J gene TRBJ2-7; the D gene is possibly TRBD1 (6 bases). V was pared by 6 bases and J by 3 bases, with 12 bases between. Germline V lookup: CDR1 LGHNT, CDR2 FRNRAP. The CDR3 has 13 residues. Here the CDR3 reads CASGRDTLYEQYF. CDR3 bases: TGTGCTAGTGGCCGGGACACTCTCTACGAGCAGTACTTC.

The chain combines TRBV28 with TRBJ2-1; 7 bases are a match to TRBD2. The J segment lost 10 bases and the V segment lost 6 bases, leaving 6 bases of the junction unmatched. CDR3 size: 12 residues. Germline loops: CDR1 MDHEN, CDR2 SYDVKM. This CDR3 is CASSLAELEQFF. In nucleotides, the CDR3 is TGTGCCAGCAGCCTAGCGGAACTGGAGCAGTTCTTC.

The V call is TRBV19, the J call TRBJ1-1; D unclear. Germline V gene lookup returns CDR1 LNHDA and CDR2 SQIVND (reference sequence). Trimming pared 3 bases from V and 1 base from J, leaving 15 bases between. The CDR3 spans 16 residues. The CDR3 loop reads CASSISVRSRNTEAFF. The CDR3 DNA reads as TGTGCCAGTAGTATTTCGGTCCGGTCGAGGAACACTGAAGCTTTCTTT.

This clone was observed a few times. This CDR3 reads CASSLIPRTSGRGEQFF. The CDR3 bases are TGTGCCAGCAGCTTAATCCCTAGGACTAGCGGGAGGGGGGAGCAGTTCTTC. The chain recombines TRBV11-2 with TRBJ2-1, with 15 bases that match TRBD2. Germline CDR1 is SGHAT and CDR2 is FQNNGV. The CDR3 has 17 amino acids. The ends lost 2 bases at V and 10 bases at J; junction bases unmatched: 9.

This rearrangement joins TRBV7-9 to TRBJ2-2; tentative D call: TRBD1 (6 bases). V lost 6 bases to trimming and J lost 3 bases, with 17 bases between them. The CDR3 has 16 amino acids. Per germline, CDR1 SEHNR and CDR2 FQNEAQ (reference sequence). The CDR3 coding sequence is TGTGCCAGCAGACGAAACAGGGATGGAGACACCGGGGAGCTGTTTTTT. Translating gives CASRRNRDGDTGELFF.

The chain has TRBV9 and TRBJ2-1; no clear D gene. The CDR3 totals 13 residues. Trimming removed 3 bases from V and 7 bases from J, with 11 bases in between. Per germline, CDR1 SGDLS and CDR2 YYNGEE. CDR3: CASSGRGSNEQFF. CDR3 DNA: TGTGCCAGCAGCGGGAGAGGCTCGAATGAGCAGTTCTTC.

This chain uses TRBV7-3 with TRBJ2-5; no clear D gene. The CDR3 spans 13 residues. The V end was cut by 3 bases, the J end by 5 bases, with 10 bases between. Germline loops: CDR1 SGHTA, CDR2 FQGTGA. CDR3 nucleotide sequence: TGTGCCAGCAGCTTCTACCCGAGGGAGACCCAGTACTTC. Its protein is CASSFYPRETQYF.

V and J are TRBV6-4 and TRBJ2-1, with 7 positions matching TRBD2. Trimming removed 6 bases from V and 3 bases from J; junction bases left unmatched: 11. Germline V CDR1 and CDR2: MRHNA, SNTAGT. This CDR3 contains 16 residues. CDR3 protein: CASSDSTSRIYNEQFF. The CDR3, as DNA: TGTGCCAGCAGCGATTCGACTAGCCGGATCTACAATGAGCAGTTCTTC.

The chain combines TRBV28 with TRBJ2-7, with D possibly being TRBD2 (5 bases). Trimming removed 7 bases at V and 6 bases at J, with 22 bases between. This CDR3 contains 15 residues. CDR1 and CDR2 from the germline V gene are MDHEN and SYDVKM. In nucleotides, the CDR3 is TGTGCCAGCACCTTTTCTAGCCCGGGTTTCTCCGAGCAGTACTTC. Translating it yields CASTFSSPGFSEQYF.